This entry lists 7 T cell receptor beta chains sequenced from one sample in a study of T-cell reconstitution after alpha-beta-depleted transplantation in children (dated by TCRdb to 2016 to 2017). Libraries were prepared through PCR. The instrument was an Illumina HiSeq 2500. TCR library preparation used molecular barcoding, with unique molecular identifiers applied to normalize quantification of the TCRbeta repertoire. TCRdb itself trimmed the public reads at Q25 with fastp, ran MiXCR and retained productive beta chains. Duplicate CDR3 protein sequences are folded into a single record with the most common DNA and genes. Within this sample are about 640,000 distinct CDR3 sequences, with about an eighth of them counted one time only. The ten largest make up approximately 2.1% of the sample. Explained via the paper, the treatment or condition label denotes: allogeneic hematopoietic cell transplantation with graft depleted of TCRalphabeta T cells and CD19 B cells.

This material consisted of PBMCs, mostly from graft donor cells, taken 360 days after TCRalphabeta/CD19-depleted stem cell transplant. Receptor source: a male patient younger than 18 who had a stem cell transplant for acute myeloid leukemia, so the T cells may come from the graft donor.

The sample holds many counts of this clonotype. The chain links TRBV7-8 to TRBJ2-1, with 15 bases matching TRBD2. V lost 4 bases to trimming and J lost 12 bases; unmatched junction nucleotides: 10. CDR3 length equals 16 residues. Germline-derived CDR1 and CDR2 are SGHVS and FQNEAQ. The CDR3 spells CASSSPGLAGGPGQFF. The CDR3 bases are TGTGCCAGCAGCTCCCCCGGACTAGCGGGAGGGCCCGGGCAGTTCTTC.

The sample holds a few counts of this clonotype. The rearrangement joins TRBV6-5 to TRBJ2-2; 9 bases match TRBD2. After removal of 2 bases from V and 7 bases from J, the junction contained 8 bases not matched to a gene. The CDR3 consists of 16 residues. Germline V gene data show CDR1 as MNHEY and CDR2 as SVGAGI. The CDR3 DNA follows: TGTGCCAGCAGTTACCTAGGACTAGCGAAAAACGGGGAGCTGTTTTTT. It yields the protein CASSYLGLAKNGELFF.

This clonotype was seen ten or more times. Sequence at one end of the junction differs from germline and may be a read error. The chain joins TRBV3-1 to TRBJ2-7; TRBD1 matches at 8 bases. Per germline, CDR1 LGHDT and CDR2 YNNKEL (reference sequence). The CDR3 is made up of 12 amino acids. Here the CDR3 reads CASSQGQGLTFF. The CDR3 DNA follows: TGTGCCAGCAGCCAAGGACAGGGGCTGACCTTCTTC.

V usage is TRBV3-1 and J usage is TRBJ2-3, with TRBD2 as a possible D gene (5 bases). Between the trimmed V and J ends, which lost 6 bases and 11 bases, there was a span of 15 bases. There are 12 residues in the CDR3. CDR1 and CDR2 (germline): LGHDT, YNNKEL (reference sequence). The CDR3: CASSQRSPKQYF. CDR3 coding DNA: TGTGCCAGCAGTCAGCGGTCCCCCAAGCAGTATTTT.

This clonotype was counted at least ten times. The V call is TRBV29-1, the J call TRBJ1-5; TRBD1 aligns across 7 bases. The ends lost 4 bases at V and 4 bases at J; junction bases unmatched: 7. CDR3 length: 14 amino acids. CDR1 is SQVTM, CDR2 ANQGSEA, per germline. In DNA, the CDR3 is TGCAGCGTTGTTCTAGGGGGCTTTAATCAGCCCCAGCATTTT. Translated, it gives CSVVLGGFNQPQHF. Drawing the rest from reference TRBV29-1 and TRBJ1-5, the complete variable domain is SAVISQKPSRDICQRGTSLTIQCQVDSQVTMMFWYRQQPGQSLTLIATANQGSEATYESGFVIDKFPISRPNLTFSTLTVSNMSPEDSSIYLCSVVLGGFNQPQHFGDGTRLSIL.

In its sample, this clonotype was seen many times. The chain carries TRBV6-5 and TRBJ2-5; 11 bases are shared with TRBD1. With 4 bases clipped from V and 4 bases from J, the junction kept 8 bases outside the gene matches. The germline V gene encodes CDR1 MNHEY and CDR2 SVGAGI. The CDR3 is 16 amino acids. CDR3 DNA: TGTGCCAGCAGTTGGGTCAGGACAGGGGGCAGAGAGACCCAGTACTTC. Amino acids: CASSWVRTGGRETQYF.

This clonotype was seen more than once but under ten times. The chain is built from TRBV20-1 and TRBJ2-1, with D perhaps matching TRBD2 (6 bases). The germline V gene encodes CDR1 DFQATT and CDR2 SNEGSKA (reference sequence). The CDR3 length is 11 residues. With 4 bases removed from V and 6 bases from J, the gap between germline ends came to 7 bases. The CDR3 DNA sequence: TGCAGTGCTAAACTAGCCAATGAGCAGTTCTTC. Encoded protein: CSAKLANEQFF.